Below, 8 T cell receptor beta chains from the same sample are listed, as sequenced in a study of blood T cell repertoires in COVID-19. Clones were sequenced by immunoSEQ multiplex PCR, and TCRdb holds only the in-frame ones, with some missing. The data hold approximately 450,000 clones, with 80% to 90% observed a single time. Source material: peripheral blood. The receptors here all came from a woman aged 25-40 years with acute or convalescent COVID-19.

This chain uses TRBV5-1 with TRBJ2-1; 10 bases are shared with TRBD2. The length of the CDR3 is 14 residues. CDR1 is SGHRS, CDR2 YFSETQ, per germline. J was trimmed by 3 bases and V by 4 bases; bases with no gene match: 1. CDR3 sequence: CASSLAGDYNEQFF. The CDR3 DNA is TGCGCCAGCAGCCTAGCGGGGGACTACAATGAGCAGTTCTTC. Looking up the rest from reference TRBV5-1 and TRBJ2-1 gives the full variable domain: KAGVTQTPRYLIKTRGQQVTLSCSPISGHRSVSWYQQTPGQGLQFLFEYFSETQRNKGNFPGRFSGRQFSNSRSEMNVSTLELGDSALYLCASSLAGDYNEQFFGPGTRLTVL.

The chain recombines TRBV7-3 with TRBJ2-1; possible D gene TRBD2, 5 bases. CDR3 length equals 17 residues. Trimming cost V 0 bases and J 6 bases, with 18 bases left between them. CDR1 SGHTA and CDR2 FQGTGA come from the germline V gene. As DNA, the CDR3 is TGTGCCAGCAGCTTAACAGTCCCCTTAGCGTCGGGCAATGAGCAGTTCTTC. As protein: CASSLTVPLASGNEQFF. Together with reference TRBV7-3 and TRBJ2-1, the CDR3 gives the full variable domain: GAGVSQTPSNKVTEKGKYVELRCDPISGHTALYWYRQSLGQGPEFLIYFQGTGAADDSGLPNDRFFAVRPEGSVSTLKIQRTERGDSAVYLCASSLTVPLASGNEQFFGPGTRLTVL.

The chain has TRBV6-1 and TRBJ1-5; the D gene is possibly TRBD1 (5 bases). This CDR3 has 20 residues. Germline V gives CDR1 MNHNS, CDR2 SASEGT. Trimming shortened V by 3 bases and J by 0 bases, and 24 bases separated the two germline ends. The CDR3 sequence is CASSDPATRGGGNSNQPQHF. DNA of the CDR3: TGTGCCAGCAGTGACCCTGCAACGAGGGGTGGGGGGAATAGCAATCAGCCCCAGCATTTT.

The rearrangement links TRBV27 to TRBJ2-7; weak D call: TRBD1 (6 bases). This CDR3 comprises 15 residues. Germline V lookup: CDR1 MNHEY, CDR2 SMNVEV (reference sequence). V lost 6 bases to trimming and J lost 0 bases, with 15 bases between them. In DNA, the CDR3 is TGTGCCAGCAGAAAACAGGGTGCCCCCTCCTACGAGCAGTACTTC. Translated, it gives CASRKQGAPSYEQYF.

The chain joins TRBV5-1 to TRBJ1-6; D remains ambiguous. V lost 0 bases and J lost 0, with 31 bases in between. Germline V gene lookup returns CDR1 SGHRS and CDR2 YFSETQ. This CDR3 is 24 amino acids long. CDR3 protein: CASSLATRLLIASPKSSYNSPLHF. CDR3 coding DNA: TGCGCCAGCAGCTTGGCCACCAGGCTGCTGATAGCGAGCCCCAAAAGCTCCTATAATTCACCCCTCCACTTT.

This clone has only one observation. The chain uses TRBV18 and TRBJ2-5; D remains ambiguous. The CDR3 covers 12 residues. Trimming removed 5 bases from V and 0 bases from J, with 4 bases in between. CDR1 and CDR2 from the germline V gene are KGHSH and LQKENI. The DNA for the CDR3 is TGTGCCAGCTCAGAGAACCAAGAGACCCAGTACTTC. Its protein product is CASSENQETQYF.

This chain uses TRBV9 with TRBJ2-3, with TRBD2 matching over 9 bases. Germline V gene sequence: CDR1 SGDLS, CDR2 YYNGEE. The CDR3 sequence is 16 residues long. The trim removed 4 bases at V and 2 bases at J, leaving 8 bases unmatched. The CDR3 loop reads CASSPSGITNTDTQYF. CDR3 nucleotide sequence: TGTGCCAGCAGCCCTAGCGGGATAACCAACACAGATACGCAGTATTTT.

This rearrangement joins TRBV11-2 to TRBJ1-1, with D unresolved. Trimming stripped 5 bases from V and 4 bases from J, with 8 bases between. This CDR3 region has 12 residues. CDR1 is SGHAT, CDR2 FQNNGV, per germline. The CDR3 loop is CASSHRGTEAFF. The DNA for the CDR3 is TGTGCCAGCAGCCACCGGGGCACTGAAGCTTTCTTT.